This T cell receptor (beta chain) was identified in a study of OX40 agonist ivuxolimab in advanced cancers. On the study more broadly: The treatment was a fully human IgG2 OX40 agonist, ivuxolimab. Across the patients, intravenous ivuxolimab was delivered every 2 weeks at 0.01 to 10 mg/kg.

Clones were read by immunoSEQ multiplex PCR, and TCRdb kept only the in-frame ones, dropping some. This sample has 25,000 to 35,000 clones, with about 83% found just once. Findings of the study overall: In a subset of nonresponders, normalized T-cell clonal expansion was also low. Partial responders at 0.1-3.0 mg/kg had among the lowest clonal expansion.

Notes on this clone: Antigen unknown.

This TCR derives from an adult with an advanced solid tumor such as melanoma, head and neck, liver or kidney cancer. Sequencing was performed on CD4+ or CD8+ T cells sorted from blood, taken in a trial of the OX40 agonist ivuxolimab.

For the CDR3, the DNA is TGTGCCAGCAGTCCCAGGGCGGATGAAAAACTGTTTTTT. Protein: CASSPRADEKLFF. This sequence joins TRBV6-1 and TRBJ1-4; TRBD1 might be the D (5 bases). Germline CDR1 MNHNS, CDR2 SASEGT. The CDR3 has 13 residues. V was clipped by 5 bases and J by 6 bases, with 10 bases between them.